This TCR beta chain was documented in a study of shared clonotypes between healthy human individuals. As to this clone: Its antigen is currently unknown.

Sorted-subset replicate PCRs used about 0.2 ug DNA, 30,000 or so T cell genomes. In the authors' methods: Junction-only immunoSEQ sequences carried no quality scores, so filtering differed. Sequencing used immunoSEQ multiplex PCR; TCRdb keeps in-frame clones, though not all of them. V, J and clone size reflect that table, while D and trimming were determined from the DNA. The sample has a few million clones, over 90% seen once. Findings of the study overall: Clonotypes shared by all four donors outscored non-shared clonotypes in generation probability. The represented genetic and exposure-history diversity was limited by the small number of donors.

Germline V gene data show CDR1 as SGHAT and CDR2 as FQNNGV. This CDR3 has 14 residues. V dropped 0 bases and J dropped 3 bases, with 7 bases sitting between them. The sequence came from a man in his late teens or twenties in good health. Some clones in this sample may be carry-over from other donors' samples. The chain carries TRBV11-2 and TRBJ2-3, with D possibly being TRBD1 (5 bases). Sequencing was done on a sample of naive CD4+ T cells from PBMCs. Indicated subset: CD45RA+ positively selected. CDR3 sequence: CASSLEYRTDTQYF. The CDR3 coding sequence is TGTGCCAGCAGCTTAGAGTACAGGACAGATACGCAGTATTTT.